The present T cell receptor (beta chain) was sequenced within a study of T-cell memory formation after mild COVID-19. Study-level information: TCR clusters showed largely donor specificity.

Trimming removed 7 bases at V and 0 bases at J, with 7 bases between. The CDR3 runs to 13 residues. The germline V gene has CDR1 SGDLS and CDR2 YYNGEE. This clonotype was detected a few times. Its antigen is undetermined. Study-wide points: Day 37-peaking second-wave clones had unconfirmed SARS-CoV-2 specificity.

One entry per CDR3 protein, called by TCRdb with MiXCR from the 5' RACE reads. The sample yields fewer than 700,000 distinct CDR3 sequences, approximately 19% seen once. Sequencing was performed on PBMCs or a T cell subset sorted from them (not recorded which). The sequence derives from an adult woman who had mild COVID-19 (a few samples of this study predate the infection). Cell type and time point are not known. The rearrangement joins TRBV9 to TRBJ2-2; D gene ambiguous. CDR3 amino acids: CASGRANTGELFF. CDR3 nucleotides: TGTGCCAGCGGTCGGGCGAACACCGGGGAGCTGTTTTTT.